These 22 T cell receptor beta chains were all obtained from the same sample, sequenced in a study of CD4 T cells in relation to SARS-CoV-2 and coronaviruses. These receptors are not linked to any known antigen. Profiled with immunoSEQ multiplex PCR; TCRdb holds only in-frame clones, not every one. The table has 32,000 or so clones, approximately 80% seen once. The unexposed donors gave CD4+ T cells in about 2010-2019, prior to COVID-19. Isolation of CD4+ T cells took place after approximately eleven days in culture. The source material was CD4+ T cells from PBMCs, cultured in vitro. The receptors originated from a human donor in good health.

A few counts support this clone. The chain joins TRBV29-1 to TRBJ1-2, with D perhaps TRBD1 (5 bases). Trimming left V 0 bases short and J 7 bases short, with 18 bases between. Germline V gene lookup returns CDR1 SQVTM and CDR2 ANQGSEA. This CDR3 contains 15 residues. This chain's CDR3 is CSVEDHKGPIRGYTF. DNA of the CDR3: TGCAGCGTTGAAGATCATAAGGGGCCTATACGTGGCTACACCTTC.

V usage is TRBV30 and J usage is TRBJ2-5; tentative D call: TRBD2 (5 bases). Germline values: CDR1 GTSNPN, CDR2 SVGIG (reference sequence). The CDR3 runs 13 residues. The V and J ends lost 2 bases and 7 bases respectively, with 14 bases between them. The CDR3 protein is CAWSTTGVGTQYF. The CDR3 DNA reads TGTGCCTGGAGTACAACCGGGGTAGGGACCCAGTACTTC.

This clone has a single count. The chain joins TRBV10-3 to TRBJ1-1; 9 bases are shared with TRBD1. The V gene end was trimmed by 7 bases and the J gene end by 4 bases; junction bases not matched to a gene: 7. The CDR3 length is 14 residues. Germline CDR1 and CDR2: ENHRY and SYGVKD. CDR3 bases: TGTGCCATCACCCGGGGACAGGGTGTCACTGAAGCTTTCTTT. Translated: CAITRGQGVTEAFF.

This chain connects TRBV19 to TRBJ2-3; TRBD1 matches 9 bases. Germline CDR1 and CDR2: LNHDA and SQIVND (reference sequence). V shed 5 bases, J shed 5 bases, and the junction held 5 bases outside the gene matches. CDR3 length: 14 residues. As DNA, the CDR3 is TGTGCCAGTAGTGTCACAGGGGGCGGAGATACGCAGTATTTT. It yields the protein CASSVTGGGDTQYF.

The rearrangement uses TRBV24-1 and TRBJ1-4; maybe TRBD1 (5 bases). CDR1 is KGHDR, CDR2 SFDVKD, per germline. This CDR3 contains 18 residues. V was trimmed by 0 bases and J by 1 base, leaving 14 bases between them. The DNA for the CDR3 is TGTGCCACCAGTGATTTGCCAGGCGACAGAGGAACTAATGAAAAACTGTTTTTT. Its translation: CATSDLPGDRGTNEKLFF.

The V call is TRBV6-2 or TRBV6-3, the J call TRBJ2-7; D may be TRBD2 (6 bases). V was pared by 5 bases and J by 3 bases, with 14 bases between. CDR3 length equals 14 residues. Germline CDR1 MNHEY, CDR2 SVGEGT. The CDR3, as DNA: TGTGCCAGCAGTCAACCGGGACTCAACTACGAGCAGTACTTC. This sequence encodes CASSQPGLNYEQYF.

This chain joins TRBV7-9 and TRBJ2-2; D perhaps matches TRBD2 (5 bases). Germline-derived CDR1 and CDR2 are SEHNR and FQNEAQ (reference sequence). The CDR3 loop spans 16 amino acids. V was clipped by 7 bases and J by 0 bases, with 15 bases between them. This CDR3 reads CASKEAVQTNTGELFF. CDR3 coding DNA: TGTGCCAGCAAGGAAGCGGTACAGACGAACACCGGGGAGCTGTTTTTT.

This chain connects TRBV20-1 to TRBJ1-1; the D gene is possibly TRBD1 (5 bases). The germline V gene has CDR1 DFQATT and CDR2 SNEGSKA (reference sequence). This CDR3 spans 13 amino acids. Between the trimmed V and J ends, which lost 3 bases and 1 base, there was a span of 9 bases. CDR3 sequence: CSASRTRNTEAFF. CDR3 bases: TGCAGTGCTAGTCGGACAAGGAACACTGAAGCTTTCTTT.

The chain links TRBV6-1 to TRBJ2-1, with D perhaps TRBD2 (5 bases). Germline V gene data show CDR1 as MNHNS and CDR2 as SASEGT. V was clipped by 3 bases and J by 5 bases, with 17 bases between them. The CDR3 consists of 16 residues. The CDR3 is CASSDGGLSANNEQFF. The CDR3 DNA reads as TGTGCCAGCAGTGATGGCGGACTTTCCGCAAACAATGAGCAGTTCTTC.

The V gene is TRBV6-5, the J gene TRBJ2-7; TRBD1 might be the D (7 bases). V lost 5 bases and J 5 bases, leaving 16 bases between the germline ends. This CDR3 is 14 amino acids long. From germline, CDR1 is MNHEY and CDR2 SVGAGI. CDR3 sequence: CASSPPSGGNEQYF. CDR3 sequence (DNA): TGTGCCAGCAGTCCCCCCTCAGGGGGGAACGAGCAGTACTTC.

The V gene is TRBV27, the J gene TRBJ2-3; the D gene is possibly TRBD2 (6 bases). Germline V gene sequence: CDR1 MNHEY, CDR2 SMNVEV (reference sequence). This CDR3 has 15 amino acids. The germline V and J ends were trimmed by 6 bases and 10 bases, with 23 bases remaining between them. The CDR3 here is CASSPIGTYLGPQYF. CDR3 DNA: TGTGCCAGCAGCCCTATCGGGACTTACCTTGGTCCGCAGTATTTT.

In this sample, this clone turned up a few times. For the CDR3, the DNA is TGTGCCAGCAGTGCTCAATCACCCCTCCACTTT. Residues: CASSAQSPLHF. The V call is TRBV2, the J call TRBJ1-6; no firm D call. The ends were cut back, 4 bases at V and 10 bases at J, with 5 bases in the middle. This CDR3 has 11 residues. Germline CDR1 and CDR2: SNHLY and FYNNEI.

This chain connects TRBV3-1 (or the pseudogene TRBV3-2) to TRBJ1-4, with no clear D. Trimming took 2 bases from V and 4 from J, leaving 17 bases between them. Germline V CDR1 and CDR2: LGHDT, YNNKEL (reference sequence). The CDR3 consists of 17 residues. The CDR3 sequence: CASSQRGRGPFNEKLFF. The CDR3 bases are TGTGCCAGCAGCCAACGCGGACGAGGGCCTTTTAATGAAAAACTGTTTTTT.

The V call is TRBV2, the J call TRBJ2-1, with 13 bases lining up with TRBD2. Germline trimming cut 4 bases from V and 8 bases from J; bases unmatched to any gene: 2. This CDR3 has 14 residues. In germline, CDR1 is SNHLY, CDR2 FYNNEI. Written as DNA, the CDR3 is TGTGCCAGCAGTGGACTAGCGGGGGGATATGAGCAGTTCTTC. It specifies CASSGLAGGYEQFF.

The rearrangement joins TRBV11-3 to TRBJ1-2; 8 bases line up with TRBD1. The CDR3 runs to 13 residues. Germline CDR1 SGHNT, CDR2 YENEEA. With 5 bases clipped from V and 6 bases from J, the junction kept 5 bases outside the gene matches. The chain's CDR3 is CASSIDRGHGYTF. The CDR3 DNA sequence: TGTGCCAGCAGCATTGACAGGGGACATGGCTACACCTTC. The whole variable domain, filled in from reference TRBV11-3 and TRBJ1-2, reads EAGVVQSPRYKIIEKKQPVAFWCNPISGHNTLYWYLQNLGQGPELLIRYENEEAVDDSQLPKDRFSAERLKGVDSTLKIQPAELGDSAVYLCASSIDRGHGYTFGSGTRLTVV.

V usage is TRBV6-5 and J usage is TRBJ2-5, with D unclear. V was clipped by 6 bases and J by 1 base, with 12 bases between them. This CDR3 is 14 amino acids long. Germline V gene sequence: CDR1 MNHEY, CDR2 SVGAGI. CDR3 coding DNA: TGTGCCAGCAGCCCCCTTTCGGTCCAAGAGACCCAGTACTTC. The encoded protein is CASSPLSVQETQYF.

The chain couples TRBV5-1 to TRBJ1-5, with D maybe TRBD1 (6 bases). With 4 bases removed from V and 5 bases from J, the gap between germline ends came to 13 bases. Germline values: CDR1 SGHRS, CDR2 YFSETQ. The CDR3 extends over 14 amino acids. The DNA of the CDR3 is TGCGCCAGCAGCACGGACGGGGGCGATCAGCCCCAGCATTTT. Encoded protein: CASSTDGGDQPQHF.

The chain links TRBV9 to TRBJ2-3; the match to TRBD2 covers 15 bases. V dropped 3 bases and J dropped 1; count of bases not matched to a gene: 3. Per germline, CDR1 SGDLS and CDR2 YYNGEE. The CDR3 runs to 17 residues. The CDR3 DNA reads TGTGCCAGCAGCGGGACTAGCGGGAGGGGGGGCACAGATACGCAGTATTTT. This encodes CASSGTSGRGGTDTQYF. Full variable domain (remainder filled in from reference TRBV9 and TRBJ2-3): DSGVTQTPKHLITATGQRVTLRCSPRSGDLSVYWYQQSLDQGLQFLIQYYNGEERAKGNILERFSAQQFPDLHSELNLSSLELGDSALYFCASSGTSGRGGTDTQYFGPGTRLTVL.

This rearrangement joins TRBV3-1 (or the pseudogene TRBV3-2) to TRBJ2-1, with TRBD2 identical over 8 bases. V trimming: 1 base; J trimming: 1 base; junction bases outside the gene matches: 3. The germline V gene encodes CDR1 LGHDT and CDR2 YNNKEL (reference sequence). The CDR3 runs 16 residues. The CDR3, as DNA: TGTGCCAGCAGCCAAGGACTAGCGACTTCCTACAATGAGCAGTTCTTC. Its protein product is CASSQGLATSYNEQFF.

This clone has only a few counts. The DNA for the CDR3 is TGTGCCAGCAGCGATCGACGGCTCTCTGGAAACACCATATATTTT. Translation gives CASSDRRLSGNTIYF. The chain combines TRBV13 with TRBJ1-3; D ambiguous. V lost 5 bases to trimming and J lost 0 bases, with 11 bases between them. The CDR3 loop spans 15 amino acids. Germline lookup yields CDR1 PRHDT and CDR2 FYEKMQ (reference sequence).

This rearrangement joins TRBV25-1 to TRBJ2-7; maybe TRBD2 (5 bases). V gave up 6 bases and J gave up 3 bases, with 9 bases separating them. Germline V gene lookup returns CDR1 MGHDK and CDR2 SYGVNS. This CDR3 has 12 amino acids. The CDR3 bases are TGTGCCAGCAGGAGGGCAGTCTACGAGCAGTACTTC. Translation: CASRRAVYEQYF.

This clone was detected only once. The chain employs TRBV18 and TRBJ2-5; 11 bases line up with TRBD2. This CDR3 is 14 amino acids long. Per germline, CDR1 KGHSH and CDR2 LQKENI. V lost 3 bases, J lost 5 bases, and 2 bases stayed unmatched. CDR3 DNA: TGTGCCAGCTCACCGCCTAGCGGGAGGGAGACCCAGTACTTC. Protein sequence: CASSPPSGRETQYF.